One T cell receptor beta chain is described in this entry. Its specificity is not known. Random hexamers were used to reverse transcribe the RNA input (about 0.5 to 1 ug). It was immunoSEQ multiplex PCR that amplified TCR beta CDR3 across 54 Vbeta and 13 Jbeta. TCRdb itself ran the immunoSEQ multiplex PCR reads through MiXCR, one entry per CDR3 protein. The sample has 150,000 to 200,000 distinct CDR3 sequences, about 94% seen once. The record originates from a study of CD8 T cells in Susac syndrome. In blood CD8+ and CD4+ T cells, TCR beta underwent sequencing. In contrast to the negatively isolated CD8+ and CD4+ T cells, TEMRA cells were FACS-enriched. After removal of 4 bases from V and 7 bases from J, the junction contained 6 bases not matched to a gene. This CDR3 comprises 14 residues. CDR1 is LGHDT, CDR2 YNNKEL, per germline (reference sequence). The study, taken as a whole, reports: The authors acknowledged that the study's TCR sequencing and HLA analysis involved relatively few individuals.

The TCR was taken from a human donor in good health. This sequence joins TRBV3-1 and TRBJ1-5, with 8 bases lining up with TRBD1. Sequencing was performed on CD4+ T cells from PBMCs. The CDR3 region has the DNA TGTGCCAGCAGCCCCGGACAGGGAGGACAGCCCCAGCATTTT. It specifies CASSPGQGGQPQHF. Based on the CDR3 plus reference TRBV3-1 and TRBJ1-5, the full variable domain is DTAVSQTPKYLVTQMGNDKSIKCEQNLGHDTMYWYKQDSKKFLKIMFSYNNKELIINETVPNRFSPKSPDKAHLNLHINSLELGDSAVYFCASSPGQGGQPQHFGDGTRLSIL.